A single sample is the source of the 18 T cell receptor beta chains below, sequenced in a study of shared clonotypes between healthy human individuals. Profiled with immunoSEQ multiplex PCR; TCRdb holds only in-frame clones, not every one. The sample shows under 1,100,000 clones, roughly 75% of them seen only once. Sequenced material: memory CD4+ T cells sorted from blood. As for subset: CD45RA-negative fraction. Receptors originate from a man younger than 30 in good health.

This chain connects TRBV5-1 to TRBJ2-5, with 15 bases matching TRBD2. After removal of 4 bases from V and 0 bases from J, the junction contained 4 bases not matched to a gene. Germline V CDR1 and CDR2: SGHRS, YFSETQ. The CDR3 length is 17 residues. DNA for the CDR3: TGCGCCAGCAGCAACGGACTAGCGGGGGGGTACCAAGAGACCCAGTACTTC. Translation gives CASSNGLAGGYQETQYF. The full variable domain, with the rest looked up from reference TRBV5-1 and TRBJ2-5, is KAGVTQTPRYLIKTRGQQVTLSCSPISGHRSVSWYQQTPGQGLQFLFEYFSETQRNKGNFPGRFSGRQFSNSRSEMNVSTLELGDSALYLCASSNGLAGGYQETQYFGPGTRLLVL.

In nucleotides, the CDR3 is TGTGCCATCTCCGAACAGGGAAGTGCGTCCTACGAGCAGTACTTC. This translates into CAISEQGSASYEQYF. The chain joins TRBV10-3 to TRBJ2-7, with D maybe TRBD1 (6 bases). Trimming cost V 8 bases and J 1 base, with 18 bases left between them. Germline V gene data show CDR1 as ENHRY and CDR2 as SYGVKD. CDR3 length equals 15 residues.

This clone appeared a few times. V usage is TRBV10-3 and J usage is TRBJ1-4, with D unclear. In germline, CDR1 is ENHRY, CDR2 SYGVKD. The CDR3 loop spans 13 amino acids. V was clipped by 0 bases and J by 8 bases, with 7 bases between them. The CDR3 DNA sequence: TGTGCCATCAGTGAGTCGGCTTCGGAAAAACTGTTTTTT. As protein: CAISESASEKLFF.

About this clone itself: The same CDR3 can be traced to other DNA sequences in this sample. The V call is TRBV6-6, the J call TRBJ1-5; 8 nucleotides align to TRBD1. Germline V gene lookup returns CDR1 MNHNY and CDR2 SVGAGI (reference sequence). V shed 2 bases, J shed 2 bases, and the junction held 2 bases outside the gene matches. The CDR3 consists of 15 residues. This CDR3 is CASSYQTGGNQPQHF. The CDR3 DNA reads TGTGCCAGCAGTTACCAGACAGGGGGCAATCAGCCCCAGCATTTT.

The chain couples TRBV5-4 to TRBJ2-4; a weak D match, TRBD1 (5 bases). The CDR3 is 13 residues long. CDR1 and CDR2 (germline): SGHNT, YYREEE (reference sequence). The V end lost 4 bases, the J end lost 5 bases, and 10 bases lay between the germline ends. In nucleotides, the CDR3 is TGTGCCAGCAGCCCTGACAGACAAAACATTCAGTACTTC. Its translation: CASSPDRQNIQYF.

The chain combines TRBV30 with TRBJ2-7; D unresolved. Deletions cut 0 bases from V and 6 bases from J, with 12 bases between. The germline gives CDR1 GTSNPN, CDR2 SVGIG (reference sequence). The CDR3 runs 13 residues. CDR3 in amino acids: CAWSVVSPGEQYF. The CDR3 DNA sequence: TGTGCCTGGAGTGTGGTTAGCCCGGGCGAGCAGTACTTC.

Regarding this clone: This specimen includes other DNA sequences encoding the same CDR3. The chain is built from TRBV5-1 and TRBJ2-7; 8 positions agree with TRBD1. V was pared by 4 bases and J by 3 bases, with 6 bases of the junction left unmatched. Germline V lookup: CDR1 SGHRS, CDR2 YFSETQ. This CDR3 is built from 14 residues. In nucleotides, the CDR3 is TGCGCCAGCAGCCCCGGGACAGGAAACTACGAGCAGTACTTC. Its protein product is CASSPGTGNYEQYF.

The V gene is TRBV9, the J gene TRBJ1-4; 7 bases match TRBD1. CDR1 is SGDLS and CDR2 is YYNGEE in the germline V gene. J lost 7 bases, V lost 0 bases, and 6 bases had no gene match. This CDR3 region has 15 residues. This chain's CDR3 is CASSVGGTATEKLFF. CDR3 nucleotide sequence: TGTGCCAGCAGCGTAGGTGGGACAGCGACTGAAAAACTGTTTTTT.

There are many counts of this clone. V and J are TRBV18 and TRBJ2-1; 9 bases are shared with TRBD2. CDR1 is KGHSH and CDR2 is LQKENI in the germline V gene. CDR3 length: 14 residues. The J segment lost 7 bases and the V segment lost 6 bases, leaving 7 bases of the junction unmatched. Here the CDR3 reads CASSPSGGLNEQFF. For the CDR3, the DNA is TGTGCCAGCTCGCCCAGCGGGGGGTTGAATGAGCAGTTCTTC.

The rearrangement joins TRBV4-1 to TRBJ1-1; TRBD1 is a possible D gene (5 bases). This CDR3 has 16 amino acids. CDR1 MGHRA and CDR2 YSYEKL come from the germline V gene. Trimming left V 0 bases short and J 5 bases short, with 16 bases between. The CDR3 region is CASSQDIPPGGTEAFF. In nucleotides, the CDR3 is TGCGCCAGCAGCCAAGATATCCCCCCCGGGGGGACTGAAGCTTTCTTT.

CDR3 bases: TGTGCCAGCAGGGATGCAGGAGGTTATAGCACAGATACGCAGTATTTT. The encoded protein is CASRDAGGYSTDTQYF. The chain recombines TRBV2 with TRBJ2-3; D is perhaps TRBD2 (5 bases). Trimming cost V 6 bases and J 0 bases, with 16 bases left between them. There are 16 residues in the CDR3. In germline, CDR1 is SNHLY, CDR2 FYNNEI.

This chain connects TRBV21-1 to TRBJ1-2. TRBV21-1 is noted as a pseudogene. This CDR3 has 15 amino acids. CDR3 region: CASTEAPFENYGYTF. As DNA, the CDR3 is TGTGCCAGTACAGAGGCCCCCTTTGAAAACTATGGCTACACCTTC.

The chain couples TRBV19 to TRBJ1-1; no reliable D call. Trimming took 6 bases from V and 0 from J, leaving 11 bases between them. Germline V gene data show CDR1 as LNHDA and CDR2 as SQIVND (reference sequence). The CDR3 has 14 residues. The CDR3 loop is CASRPTALNTEAFF. CDR3 sequence (DNA): TGTGCCAGTAGACCGACGGCTCTGAACACTGAAGCTTTCTTT.

The chain carries TRBV7-9 and TRBJ1-1; D might be TRBD1 (5 bases). CDR3 length: 13 amino acids. Per the germline V gene, CDR1 is SEHNR and CDR2 is FQNEAQ (reference sequence). V lost 3 bases and J lost 8, with 13 bases in between. The CDR3 reads CASSFGGSSEAFF. CDR3 DNA sequence: TGTGCCAGCAGCTTTGGGGGGTCGTCCGAAGCTTTCTTT.

The chain couples TRBV28 to TRBJ1-6; no definite D call. The CDR3 has 18 amino acids. The V end was cut by 2 bases, the J end by 6 bases, with 20 bases between. Per germline, CDR1 MDHEN and CDR2 SYDVKM. The CDR3 nucleotides are TGTGCCAGCAGTTTACCTAGAGGTCCGGGGATTAGTAATTCACCCCTCCACTTT. It is translated as CASSLPRGPGISNSPLHF.

This clone showed up many times. V usage is TRBV6-6 and J usage is TRBJ2-3, with 7 positions matching TRBD1. J was trimmed by 5 bases and V by 2 bases; bases with no gene match: 4. Germline V CDR1 and CDR2: MNHNY, SVGAGI (reference sequence). CDR3 length equals 14 residues. CDR3 region: CASSYIGGGDTQYF. The CDR3 DNA reads as TGTGCCAGCAGTTACATAGGGGGCGGAGATACGCAGTATTTT.

V gene TRBV30 combines with J gene TRBJ1-2, with 10 nucleotides matching TRBD1. Trimming removed 3 bases from V and 4 bases from J; junction bases left unmatched: 8. This CDR3 has 15 residues. Germline-derived CDR1 and CDR2 are GTSNPN and SVGIG (reference sequence). CDR3 sequence: CAWRTPGQGLYGYTF. DNA for the CDR3: TGTGCCTGGAGGACTCCGGGACAGGGGCTCTATGGCTACACCTTC.

The rearrangement links TRBV7-2 to TRBJ2-1, with a tentative D call TRBD1 (6 bases). The CDR3 consists of 14 residues. CDR1 and CDR2 (germline): SGHTA, FQGNSA. V was clipped by 4 bases and J by 4 bases, with 11 bases between them. CDR3 DNA: TGTGCCAGCAGCTCTACCGGGACATACAATGAGCAGTTCTTC. Protein sequence: CASSSTGTYNEQFF.